This T cell receptor beta chain is from a study of T cells after yellow fever vaccination. In the study overall: Fractions low in cell number were prepared with SMART-Seq v4 Ultra Low Input.

The CDR3 totals 17 residues. V lost 4 bases and J lost 0, with 18 bases in between. TCRdb ran MiXCR on the 5' RACE reads and lists one entry per CDR3 protein. The data contain about 130,000 distinct CDR3 sequences, 5% to 7.5% of them seen just once; the ten biggest clones take up under 0.7%. This clonotype occurred many times. This rearrangement joins TRBV12-3 or TRBV12-4 to TRBJ2-5; possibly TRBD1 for D (6 bases). This sequence was found in a man aged 30 to 45 who received the YFV17D yellow fever vaccine. Here the sequenced sample was CD4+ T cells sorted from PBMCs, taken 10 days after the yellow fever booster vaccination. The CDR3 coding sequence is TGTGCCAGCAGTTCGAACAGGGACGCCAGGTACCAAGAGACCCAGTACTTC. It encodes CASSSNRDARYQETQYF.